Each of the 13 T cell receptor beta chains below was sequenced from the same sample in a study of OX40 agonist ivuxolimab in advanced cancers. Method: immunoSEQ multiplex PCR; TCRdb's copy keeps in-frame clones and lacks some. The sample includes 63,000 or so clones, 80% to 90% of them seen just once. The material was CD4+ or CD8+ T cells sorted from blood, obtained in a trial of the OX40 agonist ivuxolimab. The receptor source for this set is an adult with an advanced solid tumor such as melanoma, head and neck, liver or kidney cancer.

This clone has only one observation. This chain joins TRBV7-9 and TRBJ1-3; D is possibly TRBD1 (6 bases). Germline lookup yields CDR1 SEHNR and CDR2 FQNEAQ (reference sequence). Trimming shortened V by 1 base and J by 0 bases, and 13 bases separated the two germline ends. The length of the CDR3 is 17 residues. The CDR3 coding sequence is TGTGCCAGCAGCTTAGTTTCCACAGGGCTCTCTGGAAACACCATATATTTT. Translating it yields CASSLVSTGLSGNTIYF.

This clone was picked up one time. The chain joins TRBV4-1 to TRBJ1-1, with 7 bases fitting TRBD1. CDR3 size: 14 residues. Germline values: CDR1 MGHRA, CDR2 YSYEKL. With 2 bases clipped from V and 6 bases from J, the junction kept 6 bases outside the gene matches. The CDR3 here is CASSQPTGRAEAFF. The CDR3, as DNA: TGCGCCAGCAGCCAACCGACAGGGCGCGCTGAAGCTTTCTTT.

The genes are TRBV5-1 and TRBJ1-4; 8 positions agree with TRBD1. Trimming at V came to 6 bases and at J to 3 bases, leaving 4 bases not matched to a gene. Looked up from germline, CDR1 is SGHRS and CDR2 is YFSETQ. The CDR3 has 14 amino acids. The CDR3 coding sequence is TGCGCCAGCAACTCAGGGGGCTCTAATGAAAAACTGTTTTTT. Its translation: CASNSGGSNEKLFF.

V gene TRBV27 combines with J gene TRBJ2-4; D is possibly TRBD2 (6 bases). Germline assignment: CDR1 MNHEY and CDR2 SMNVEV (reference sequence). Trimming left V 2 bases short and J 1 base short, with 12 bases between. The CDR3 has 16 residues. This chain's CDR3 is CASSLRNAGAKNIQYF. Here the CDR3 DNA reads TGTGCCAGCAGTTTACGAAACGCGGGGGCCAAAAACATTCAGTACTTC.

V gene TRBV14 combines with J gene TRBJ2-3; tentatively, D is TRBD1 (5 bases). Germline V gene lookup returns CDR1 SGHDN and CDR2 FVKESK. This CDR3 has 16 amino acids. Deletions cut 4 bases from V and 2 bases from J, with 16 bases between. The CDR3 loop reads CASSPWEGAYTDTQYF. The CDR3 region has the DNA TGTGCCAGCAGCCCCTGGGAAGGGGCCTACACAGATACGCAGTATTTT.

This clone was detected a few times. The chain combines TRBV6-6 with TRBJ1-1; 8 bases are a match to TRBD1. The CDR3 length is 14 residues. With 6 bases clipped from V and 3 bases from J, the junction kept 6 bases outside the gene matches. Germline V gene data show CDR1 as MNHNY and CDR2 as SVGAGI (reference sequence). This chain's CDR3 is CASRARGLDTEAFF. In DNA form, the CDR3 reads TGTGCCAGCAGGGCCAGGGGGCTAGACACTGAAGCTTTCTTT.

V gene TRBV25-1 combines with J gene TRBJ1-5; 7 bases line up with TRBD1. The germline CDR1 and CDR2 sequences are MGHDK and SYGVNS. The CDR3 sequence is 16 residues long. With V trimmed by 6 bases and J by 1 base, 9 bases remained unmatched. In DNA, the CDR3 is TGTGCCAGCAGCGGTTCTGACAGGGTAAGCAATCAGCCCCAGCATTTT. Translated: CASSGSDRVSNQPQHF.

By share, this clone ranks as medium-sized. The genes are TRBV19 and TRBJ1-5; D not certain. This CDR3 contains 14 residues. Germline V gene data show CDR1 as LNHDA and CDR2 as SQIVND (reference sequence). V was shortened by 3 bases and J by 2 bases, with 8 bases between the two germline ends. The chain's CDR3 is CASSIGQGNQPQHF. The CDR3 DNA sequence: TGTGCCAGTAGTATCGGGCAGGGCAATCAGCCCCAGCATTTT.

V and J are TRBV27 and TRBJ2-1, with TRBD2 identical over 8 bases. This CDR3 region has 17 residues. V gave up 6 bases and J gave up 2 bases; unmatched junction bases: 12. Per germline, CDR1 MNHEY and CDR2 SMNVEV (reference sequence). The CDR3 loop is CASRPNTGTRAYNEQFF. The CDR3 DNA follows: TGTGCCAGCAGACCCAACACCGGGACTAGGGCCTACAATGAGCAGTTCTTC.

A word on this clone: The junction does not match germline at one end; this may be a read error. The rearrangement joins TRBV5-4 to TRBJ1-2, with D tentatively TRBD1 (6 bases). The CDR3 sequence is 15 residues long. Germline CDR1 and CDR2: SGHNT and YYREEE (reference sequence). CDR3 in DNA: TGTGCCAGCAGCTCCGAAAAACCCCGGGACATCAAACCCGCCTTC. Protein product: CASSSEKPRDIKPAF.

The genes are TRBV5-4 and TRBJ1-6, with 7 nucleotides matching TRBD1. The V segment lost 0 bases and the J segment 6 bases; nucleotides outside the gene matches: 6. The CDR3 length is 16 residues. The germline CDR1 and CDR2 sequences are SGHNT and YYREEE (reference sequence). This chain's CDR3 is CASSLGGGTVNSPLHF. The CDR3 bases are TGTGCCAGCAGCTTGGGCGGGGGGACAGTTAATTCACCCCTCCACTTT. Combining the CDR3 with reference TRBV5-4 and TRBJ1-6 gives the whole variable domain ETGVTQSPTHLIKTRGQQVTLRCSSQSGHNTVSWYQQALGQGPQFIFQYYREEENGRGNFPPRFSGLQFPNYSSELNVNALELDDSALYLCASSLGGGTVNSPLHFGNGTRLTVT.

This clone was seen just once. The V call is TRBV4-1, the J call TRBJ2-7; 10 bases align to TRBD1. The CDR3 has 19 amino acids. V trimming: 0 bases; J trimming: 1 base; junction bases outside the gene matches: 12. CDR1 and CDR2 from the germline V gene are MGHRA and YSYEKL. The CDR3 nucleotides read TGCGCCAGCAGCCAAGACGCGACAGGGGGCGGCACACAATCCTACGAGCAGTACTTC. This encodes CASSQDATGGGTQSYEQYF.

This clone was picked up one time. The rearrangement joins TRBV2 to TRBJ1-1; D gene uncertain. Trimming stripped 9 bases from V and 3 bases from J, with 14 bases between. The CDR3 consists of 13 residues. CDR1 SNHLY and CDR2 FYNNEI come from the germline V gene. The CDR3 DNA reads as TGTGCCAGTGCGATCCGGGGTGACACTGAAGCTTTCTTT. Encoded protein: CASAIRGDTEAFF.